This T cell receptor (beta chain) was identified during a study of cytomegalovirus exposure and HLA in healthy donors. Study-wide points: Analysis was performed later, and it showed HLA-associated TCR beta chains to be more clonally expanded than equally common others.

J lost 9 bases, V lost 2 bases, and 10 bases had no gene match. Per the germline V gene, CDR1 is SGHRS and CDR2 is YFSETQ. The CDR3 runs to 15 residues. This clone was detected once. The target antigen is unknown. It was with 60 Vbeta and 13 Jbeta primers that the PCR ran. The assay was immunoSEQ multiplex PCR, and TCRdb's table has in-frame clones only and misses some. The sample records around 130,000 clones, about three quarters being singletons. This rearrangement joins TRBV5-1 to TRBJ2-1; 8 nucleotides line up with TRBD1. The receptor comes from a woman aged 60-75 years in good health and CMV-seropositive. Material for sequencing was PBMCs. The CDR3 region has the DNA TGCGCCAGCAGCTTAGATGTGACAGGGGTCTCTGAGCAGTTCTTC. As protein: CASSLDVTGVSEQFF.